The 8 T cell receptor beta chains reported below all come from one sample, sequenced in a study of response to subunit inactivated influenza vaccine. TCRdb called the RT-PCR reads again in MiXCR, with one record for every CDR3 protein. The sample carries approximately 170,000 distinct CDR3 sequences, approximately 12% recorded once. The same data also went into a second study, on T cells expressing NK-cell markers. That work states: TCR beta cDNA was made by 5'RACE template switching with UMIs.

The material was CD8+ T cells sorted from PBMCs, obtained 11 to 12 days after vaccination. Receptors originate from a man in his fifties who received an inactivated influenza vaccine.

V and J are TRBV6-5 and TRBJ1-4; 8 bases are a match to TRBD1. The germline CDR1 and CDR2 sequences are MNHEY and SVGAGI. With V trimmed by 0 bases and J by 7 bases, 1 base remained unmatched. The CDR3 length is 14 residues. CDR3 sequence (DNA): TGTGCCAGCAGTTACTCGACAGGGGCTGAAAAACTGTTTTTT. Translating it yields CASSYSTGAEKLFF.

In this sample, this clonotype turned up a few times. This chain uses TRBV28 with TRBJ2-3, with TRBD2 as a possible D gene (5 bases). The CDR3 totals 17 residues. The V and J ends lost 3 bases and 0 bases respectively, with 16 bases between them. CDR1 and CDR2 (germline): MDHEN, SYDVKM. CDR3 nucleotide sequence: TGTGCCAGCAGTTTTGGTCCCGGGGTACGGAGCACAGATACGCAGTATTTT. Amino acid sequence: CASSFGPGVRSTDTQYF.

This clonotype came up a few times. The chain employs TRBV6-5 and TRBJ1-6, with D uncertain. Germline loops: CDR1 MNHEY, CDR2 SVGAGI. The V and J ends lost 3 bases and 7 bases respectively, with 13 bases between them. This CDR3 has 15 amino acids. CDR3 sequence reads: CASSYQGFLNSPLHF. CDR3 nucleotide sequence: TGTGCCAGCAGTTATCAAGGGTTTCTCAATTCACCCCTCCACTTT.

This clonotype was observed a few times. This chain links TRBV9 with TRBJ1-2; TRBD1 agrees at 8 bases. Germline CDR1 SGDLS, CDR2 YYNGEE. Trimming cost V 3 bases and J 4 bases; bases outside gene matches: 11. The CDR3 spans 16 residues. CDR3 sequence reads: CASSGGILTGAYGYTF. The CDR3 DNA reads TGTGCCAGCAGCGGGGGAATATTGACAGGGGCCTATGGCTACACCTTC.

This clonotype came up a few times. CDR3 loop: CATSIDSETQYF. The CDR3 bases are TGTGCCACCAGCATTGATTCGGAGACCCAGTACTTC. The chain recombines TRBV15 with TRBJ2-5; D unclear. V dropped 4 bases and J dropped 5 bases, with 8 bases sitting between them. Germline V gene lookup returns CDR1 LNHNV and CDR2 YYDKDF (reference sequence). The CDR3 length is 12 residues.

This clonotype was observed a handful of times. The chain combines TRBV11-2 with TRBJ2-5; unclear D gene. V shed 2 bases and J shed 9 bases, with 7 bases lying between them. This CDR3 region has 11 residues. The germline V gene encodes CDR1 SGHAT and CDR2 FQNNGV. The CDR3 region is CASSLIQAQYF. CDR3 DNA sequence: TGTGCCAGCAGCTTAATTCAGGCCCAGTACTTC.

This chain joins TRBV11-2 and TRBJ2-3, with 14 bases lining up with TRBD2. The germline CDR1 and CDR2 sequences are SGHAT and FQNNGV. V lost 3 bases, J lost 6 bases, and 11 bases stayed unmatched. CDR3 length: 18 amino acids. CDR3 protein: CASSFPGLAGDRGDTQYF. The CDR3 bases are TGTGCCAGCAGCTTTCCGGGACTAGCGGGAGACAGGGGTGATACGCAGTATTTT.

V usage is TRBV28 and J usage is TRBJ2-2, with 9 bases that match TRBD2. V was clipped by 3 bases and J by 6 bases; unmatched bases: 8. Germline V gives CDR1 MDHEN, CDR2 SYDVKM. This CDR3 has 16 residues. Written as DNA, the CDR3 is TGTGCCAGCAGTTTTACGTGGACTAGCGTGGCCGGGGAGCTGTTTTTT. This encodes CASSFTWTSVAGELFF.